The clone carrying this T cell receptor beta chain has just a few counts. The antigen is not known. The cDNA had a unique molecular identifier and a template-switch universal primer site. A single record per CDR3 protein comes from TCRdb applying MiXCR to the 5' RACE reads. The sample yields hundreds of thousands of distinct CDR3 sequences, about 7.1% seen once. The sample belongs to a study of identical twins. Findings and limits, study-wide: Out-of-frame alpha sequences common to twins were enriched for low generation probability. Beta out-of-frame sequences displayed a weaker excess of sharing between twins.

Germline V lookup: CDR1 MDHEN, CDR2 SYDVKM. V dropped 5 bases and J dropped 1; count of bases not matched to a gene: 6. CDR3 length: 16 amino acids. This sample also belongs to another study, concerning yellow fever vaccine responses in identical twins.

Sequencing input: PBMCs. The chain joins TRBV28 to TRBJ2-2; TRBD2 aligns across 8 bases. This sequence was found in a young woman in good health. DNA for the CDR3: TGTGCCAGCAGTCCCTCGGCGGGGGGGAACACCGGGGAGCTGTTTTTT. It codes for CASSPSAGGNTGELFF.